This is a list of T cell receptor beta chains from one sample in a study of blood T cell repertoires in COVID-19. The repertoire was sequenced with immunoSEQ multiplex PCR; TCRdb's copy has only in-frame clones and lacks some. Of about 140,000 clones listed, roughly 80% are singletons. The sample comprised peripheral blood. These receptor sequences come from a man between 65 and 85 years old who had recovered from COVID-19. CDR3s include the opening cysteine and the closing phenylalanine or tryptophan. Fields, in order: V gene, J gene, CDR3 protein.

>TRBV6-2/TRBV6-3|TRBJ2-5
CASSYLETQYF
>TRBV7-8|TRBJ2-7
CASSRQATYEQYF
>TRBV9|TRBJ2-5
CASSLSPLPQETQYF
>TRBV14|TRBJ2-7
CASSQGRTGSSYEQYF
>TRBV19|TRBJ2-1
CASREKVTPYNEQFF
>TRBV20-1|TRBJ1-3
CSARLGNTIYF
>TRBV7-6|TRBJ2-5
CASSRVGGMRETQYF
>TRBV19|TRBJ2-3
CASSISSGRVSTDTQYF
>TRBV12-5|TRBJ2-7
CASGLVTSLPEQYF
>TRBV3-1/TRBV3-2|TRBJ1-3
CASSLTDSGNTIYF
>TRBV7-9|TRBJ2-7
CASSHLGDYEQYF
>TRBV7-9|TRBJ2-7
CASSQSASYEQYF
>TRBV25-1|TRBJ1-1
CATSGGITTEAFF
>TRBV2|TRBJ2-7
CAAKTTSSSPGQYF
>TRBV12-3/TRBV12-4|TRBJ1-6
CASSSLNSPLHF
>TRBV11-3|TRBJ2-7
CASSPRPGSSYEQYF
>TRBV7-3|TRBJ2-3
CASSFLGGVPDTQYF
>TRBV5-1|TRBJ2-7
CASSTYQGAGRDEQYF
>TRBV6-2/TRBV6-3|TRBJ2-1
CASSSGLAWSYNEQFF
>TRBV30|TRBJ2-3
CAWSLRDTQYF
>TRBV11-2|TRBJ2-1
CASSLAGTGSYEQFF
>TRBV19|TRBJ2-5
CASSISGETQYF
>TRBV5-4|TRBJ2-5
CASSQGLAGGPGTQYF
>TRBV10-1|TRBJ2-3
CASRPGGTDTQYF
>TRBV4-1|TRBJ2-1
CASSRDYNYNEQFF
>TRBV12-3/TRBV12-4|TRBJ2-7
CASSRGQEAEQYF
>TRBV6-1|TRBJ2-7
CASSEIDSSYEQYF
>TRBV5-1|TRBJ2-1
CASSSTISSYNEQFF
>TRBV7-2|TRBJ2-2
CASSLDYTGELFF
>TRBV5-4|TRBJ2-1
CASSFKGAVKNNEQFF
>TRBV19|TRBJ2-2
CATLGQLGGELFF
>TRBV6-4|TRBJ2-7
CARLGPGTSSYEQYF
>TRBV2|TRBJ1-1
CASLTGGETEAFF
>TRBV12-5|TRBJ2-7
CASGTDMPYEQYF
>TRBV19|TRBJ1-4
CASSLEPLNEKLFF
>TRBV7-9|TRBJ1-1
CASSHWDRGYTEAFF
>TRBV27|TRBJ2-3
CASSLELRHTPNTQYF
>TRBV27|TRBJ2-7
CASSSEGEQYF
>TRBV2|TRBJ1-1
CASSEAGRGTEAFF
>TRBV27|TRBJ2-7
CASSLSPLEGSSYEQYF
>TRBV7-9|TRBJ1-2
CASSKDTYGYTF
>TRBV3-1/TRBV3-2|TRBJ1-2
CASSQEVGGANYGYTF
>TRBV19|TRBJ1-3
CASTSRDRVGNTIYF
>TRBV3-1/TRBV3-2|TRBJ1-5
CASSRQINQPQHF
>TRBV30|TRBJ1-2
CAWTPAGGVYGYTF
>TRBV2|TRBJ2-7
CASSLGHEYEQYF
>TRBV6-1|TRBJ2-2
CASSERAGAGELFF
>TRBV5-1|TRBJ2-3
CASSLGDLNTQYF
>TRBV9|TRBJ2-1
CASSADYASSYNEQFF
>TRBV30|TRBJ2-1
CAWSILPGLAKIF